This T cell receptor (beta chain) was captured in a study of blood T cell repertoires in COVID-19. On the study more broadly: From T cells, B-cell-depleted T cells, or PBMCs came the material, which was cDNA or gDNA.

This clone was picked up a small number of times. V lost 1 base, J lost 4 bases, and 6 bases stayed unmatched. The CDR3 contains 17 residues. Germline CDR1 and CDR2: SGHTA and FQGNSA. Per the original methods: Scientists estimated how many nucleated cells there were by amplifying reference gene primers. Data came from immunoSEQ multiplex PCR; TCRdb stores just in-frame clones and leaves some out. V and J calls and clone size follow that table, whereas D and trimming were derived from the DNA. Of around 77,000 clones listed, more than 90% are singletons. The sequence was collected from a woman aged 80 or over with active or convalescent COVID-19. Sequencing used peripheral blood. The rearrangement links TRBV7-2 to TRBJ1-5; 11 positions match TRBD1. CDR3 protein: CASSLDGQGARNQPQHF. In DNA form, the CDR3 reads TGTGCCAGCAGCTTAGACGGACAGGGGGCGCGTAATCAGCCCCAGCATTTT. The full variable domain, completed using reference TRBV7-2 and TRBJ1-5, is GAGVSQSPSNKVTEKGKDVELRCDPISGHTALYWYRQSLGQGLEFLIYFQGNSAPDKSGLPSDRFSAERTGGSVSTLTIQRTQQEDSAVYLCASSLDGQGARNQPQHFGDGTRLSIL.